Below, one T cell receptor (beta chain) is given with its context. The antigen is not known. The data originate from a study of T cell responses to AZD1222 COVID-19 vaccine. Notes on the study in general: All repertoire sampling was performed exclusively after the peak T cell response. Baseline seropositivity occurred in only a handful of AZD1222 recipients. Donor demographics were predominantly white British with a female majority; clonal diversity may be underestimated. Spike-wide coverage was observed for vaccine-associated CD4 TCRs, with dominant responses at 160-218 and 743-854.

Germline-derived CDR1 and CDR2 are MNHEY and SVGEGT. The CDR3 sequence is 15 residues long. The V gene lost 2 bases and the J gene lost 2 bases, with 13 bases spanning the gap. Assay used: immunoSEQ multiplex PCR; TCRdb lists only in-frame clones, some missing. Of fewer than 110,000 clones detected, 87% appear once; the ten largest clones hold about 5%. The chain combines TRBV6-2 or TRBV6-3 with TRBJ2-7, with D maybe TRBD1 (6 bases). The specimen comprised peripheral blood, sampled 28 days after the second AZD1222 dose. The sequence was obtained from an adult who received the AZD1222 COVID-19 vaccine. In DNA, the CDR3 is TGTGCCAGCAGTTACGACTCAGGGGCAACCTACGAGCAGTACTTC. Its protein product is CASSYDSGATYEQYF.